A selection of T cell receptor beta chains follows, all from one sample in a study of graft-versus-host responses after intestinal transplantation. Generated by immunoSEQ multiplex PCR, the TCRdb table keeps only in-frame clones and is missing some. The sample lists 100,000 to 130,000 clones; roughly 87% were seen once. Antigen specificity for these receptors is unknown. Sequenced here: unstimulated CD4+ T cells sorted from spleen or lymph node cells, sampled before transplant. The receptor source for this set is a human donor who was the organ donor for an intestinal transplant. Both conserved end residues are part of each CDR3.

TRBV6-5,TRBJ2-7,CASSPDGSSSYEQYF
TRBV4-2,TRBJ1-1,CASSQEGRLNTEAFF
TRBV5-1,TRBJ1-1,CASSPDRGYTEAFF
TRBV5-6,TRBJ2-1,CASSSHRGSQFF
TRBV6-1,TRBJ1-2,CASSDQVRGGYTF
TRBV18,TRBJ2-1,CASSPPSQGRQYNEQFF
TRBV6-4,TRBJ2-2,CASSATQLNTGELFF
TRBV2,TRBJ2-1,CASIGREGRVDEQFF
TRBV7-9,TRBJ2-2,CASSSGQPLAGGSGELFF
TRBV2,TRBJ1-5,CASSGGRGRQPQHF
TRBV7-2,TRBJ2-3,CASDSGLSSGTQYF
TRBV11-2,TRBJ2-7,CASSLDGRHYEQYF